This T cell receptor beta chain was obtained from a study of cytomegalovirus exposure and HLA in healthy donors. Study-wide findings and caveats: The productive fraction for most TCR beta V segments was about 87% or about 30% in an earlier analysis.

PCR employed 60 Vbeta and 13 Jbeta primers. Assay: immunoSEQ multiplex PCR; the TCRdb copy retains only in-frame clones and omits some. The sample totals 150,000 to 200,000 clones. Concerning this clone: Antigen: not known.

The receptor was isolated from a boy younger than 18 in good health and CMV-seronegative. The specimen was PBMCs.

The CDR3 nucleotides read TGTGCCAGCAGTGAACAGGGAAATATGAACACTGAAGCTTTCTTT. Translation: CASSEQGNMNTEAFF. This rearrangement joins TRBV6-1 to TRBJ1-1; D is possibly TRBD1 (5 bases). Trimming cost V 2 bases and J 0 bases, with 10 bases left between them. CDR1 and CDR2 from the germline V gene are MNHNS and SASEGT. The CDR3 runs 15 residues.